This T cell receptor (beta chain) came from a study of blood T cell repertoires in COVID-19. Study information: Nucleic acid was either cDNA or gDNA, and it came from T cells, B-cell-depleted T cells, or PBMCs.

The CDR3 spans 15 residues. Germline V gene data show CDR1 as SGHDN and CDR2 as FVKESK. Trimming took 2 bases from V and 3 from J, leaving 13 bases between them. Profiled with immunoSEQ multiplex PCR; TCRdb holds only in-frame clones, not every one. This repertoire shows under 150,000 clones, 81% found once; its top ten account for around 8%. This TCR came from a woman aged 55-69 years with active or convalescent COVID-19. The sample comprised peripheral blood. The rearrangement uses TRBV14 and TRBJ1-2; perhaps TRBD1 as D (6 bases). The CDR3 region is CASSQIGQHDYGYTF. In nucleotides, the CDR3 is TGTGCCAGCAGCCAAATTGGACAGCACGACTATGGCTACACCTTC. The full variable domain, with the rest looked up from reference TRBV14 and TRBJ1-2, is EAGVTQFPSHSVIEKGQTVTLRCDPISGHDNLYWYRRVMGKEIKFLLHFVKESKQDESGMPNNRFLAERTGGTYSTLKVQPAELEDSGVYFCASSQIGQHDYGYTFGSGTRLTVV.